The sequence of this T cell receptor beta chain was determined in a study of blood T cell repertoires in COVID-19. Trimming removed 6 bases from V and 5 bases from J, with 15 bases in between. CDR1 and CDR2 (germline): SGHTS, YDEGEE. The CDR3 sequence is 13 residues long. Authors' processing steps: Reference gene primer amplification gave estimated nucleated cell counts. Produced via immunoSEQ multiplex PCR; TCRdb's table is partial and in-frame only. V and J calls plus clone size are reproduced from that table; the DNA served to infer D and trimming. The sample carries a few hundred thousand clones, 85% recorded once.

The receptor was isolated from a woman in her fifties or sixties with active or convalescent COVID-19. Input material: peripheral blood. The chain is built from TRBV5-8 and TRBJ2-7; unclear D gene. Here the CDR3 DNA reads TGTGCCAGCACCCCCCCCCTCATAGACGAGCAGTACTTC. Translating gives CASTPPLIDEQYF.